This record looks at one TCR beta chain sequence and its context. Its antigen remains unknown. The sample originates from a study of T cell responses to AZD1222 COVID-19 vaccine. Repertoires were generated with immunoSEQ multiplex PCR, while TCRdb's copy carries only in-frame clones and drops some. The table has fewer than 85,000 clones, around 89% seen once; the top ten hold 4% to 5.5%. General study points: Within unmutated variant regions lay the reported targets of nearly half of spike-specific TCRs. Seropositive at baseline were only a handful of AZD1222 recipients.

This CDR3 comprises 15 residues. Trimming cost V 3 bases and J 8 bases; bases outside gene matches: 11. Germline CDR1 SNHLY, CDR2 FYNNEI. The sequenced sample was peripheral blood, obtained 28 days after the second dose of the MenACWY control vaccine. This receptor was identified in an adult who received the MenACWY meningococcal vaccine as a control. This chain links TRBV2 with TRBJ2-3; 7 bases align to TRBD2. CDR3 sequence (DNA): TGTGCCAGCAGTGATTGGGCCGCAACGGGAGGTACGCAGTATTTT. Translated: CASSDWAATGGTQYF.